A single sample gave rise to the 4 T cell receptor beta chains below, sequenced in a study of regulatory T cells in long-lasting Graves disease. Time point given: newly diagnosed GD, antithyroid drugs for less than 3 months. The TCR library was prepared using RNA isolated from PBMCs. Sequencing libraries for TCR beta were prepared with iRepertoire HTBI primers and Arm-PCR of CDR3 regions. TCRdb reprocessed the multiplex PCR reads with MiXCR, giving one entry per CDR3 protein. The profile shows 350,000 to 500,000 distinct CDR3 sequences, 11% to 15% of them singletons. This sample was shared with a second study, whose subject was T cells in Graves' hyperthyroidism and ophthalmopathy.

The specimen comprised peripheral blood mononuclear cells (PBMCs), sampled at new diagnosis, from a patient treated with antithyroid drugs. The origin of the receptors is a woman aged 50 to 60 with Graves disease.

A word on this clonotype: Since no conserved phenylalanine or tryptophan closes the CDR3, a read error is the likely cause. V is TRBV7-9 and J is TRBJ2-3, with no clear D. The CDR3 spans 12 residues. In germline, CDR1 is SEHNR, CDR2 FQNEAQ (reference sequence). V was cut by 6 bases and J by 4 bases, with 8 bases left in between. The CDR3 protein is CASSPAADTQYL. As DNA, the CDR3 is TGTGCCAGCAGTCCGGCGGCAGATACGCAGTATCTT.

The chain employs TRBV28 and TRBJ1-6; D gene uncertain. This CDR3 has 14 amino acids. Trimming removed 3 bases from V and 8 bases from J, with 11 bases in between. In germline, CDR1 is MDHEN, CDR2 SYDVKM. The DNA for the CDR3 is TGTGCCAGCAGTTTTGGGGTGAAGGATTCACCCCTCCACTTT. Amino acids: CASSFGVKDSPLHF.

Ten or more counts support this clonotype. This chain uses TRBV9 with TRBJ2-5, with a weak D call TRBD2 (6 bases). The CDR3 spans 14 residues. V was shortened by 0 bases and J by 5 bases, with 11 bases between the two germline ends. CDR1 and CDR2 (germline): SGDLS, YYNGEE. CDR3 in amino acids: CASSVVGGTETQYF. The CDR3 DNA follows: TGTGCCAGCAGCGTAGTTGGCGGGACGGAGACCCAGTACTTC.

This clonotype was seen at least ten times. The rearrangement joins TRBV6-5 to TRBJ2-3; 9 nucleotides align to TRBD2. Losses at the gene ends were 2 bases for V and 4 bases for J; bases not matched to a gene: 4. Germline CDR1 and CDR2: MNHEY and SVGAGI. This CDR3 spans 15 amino acids. CDR3 in DNA: TGTGCCAGCAGTTACGGGCTAGCGGGACCAGATACGCAGTATTTT. Encoded protein: CASSYGLAGPDTQYF.